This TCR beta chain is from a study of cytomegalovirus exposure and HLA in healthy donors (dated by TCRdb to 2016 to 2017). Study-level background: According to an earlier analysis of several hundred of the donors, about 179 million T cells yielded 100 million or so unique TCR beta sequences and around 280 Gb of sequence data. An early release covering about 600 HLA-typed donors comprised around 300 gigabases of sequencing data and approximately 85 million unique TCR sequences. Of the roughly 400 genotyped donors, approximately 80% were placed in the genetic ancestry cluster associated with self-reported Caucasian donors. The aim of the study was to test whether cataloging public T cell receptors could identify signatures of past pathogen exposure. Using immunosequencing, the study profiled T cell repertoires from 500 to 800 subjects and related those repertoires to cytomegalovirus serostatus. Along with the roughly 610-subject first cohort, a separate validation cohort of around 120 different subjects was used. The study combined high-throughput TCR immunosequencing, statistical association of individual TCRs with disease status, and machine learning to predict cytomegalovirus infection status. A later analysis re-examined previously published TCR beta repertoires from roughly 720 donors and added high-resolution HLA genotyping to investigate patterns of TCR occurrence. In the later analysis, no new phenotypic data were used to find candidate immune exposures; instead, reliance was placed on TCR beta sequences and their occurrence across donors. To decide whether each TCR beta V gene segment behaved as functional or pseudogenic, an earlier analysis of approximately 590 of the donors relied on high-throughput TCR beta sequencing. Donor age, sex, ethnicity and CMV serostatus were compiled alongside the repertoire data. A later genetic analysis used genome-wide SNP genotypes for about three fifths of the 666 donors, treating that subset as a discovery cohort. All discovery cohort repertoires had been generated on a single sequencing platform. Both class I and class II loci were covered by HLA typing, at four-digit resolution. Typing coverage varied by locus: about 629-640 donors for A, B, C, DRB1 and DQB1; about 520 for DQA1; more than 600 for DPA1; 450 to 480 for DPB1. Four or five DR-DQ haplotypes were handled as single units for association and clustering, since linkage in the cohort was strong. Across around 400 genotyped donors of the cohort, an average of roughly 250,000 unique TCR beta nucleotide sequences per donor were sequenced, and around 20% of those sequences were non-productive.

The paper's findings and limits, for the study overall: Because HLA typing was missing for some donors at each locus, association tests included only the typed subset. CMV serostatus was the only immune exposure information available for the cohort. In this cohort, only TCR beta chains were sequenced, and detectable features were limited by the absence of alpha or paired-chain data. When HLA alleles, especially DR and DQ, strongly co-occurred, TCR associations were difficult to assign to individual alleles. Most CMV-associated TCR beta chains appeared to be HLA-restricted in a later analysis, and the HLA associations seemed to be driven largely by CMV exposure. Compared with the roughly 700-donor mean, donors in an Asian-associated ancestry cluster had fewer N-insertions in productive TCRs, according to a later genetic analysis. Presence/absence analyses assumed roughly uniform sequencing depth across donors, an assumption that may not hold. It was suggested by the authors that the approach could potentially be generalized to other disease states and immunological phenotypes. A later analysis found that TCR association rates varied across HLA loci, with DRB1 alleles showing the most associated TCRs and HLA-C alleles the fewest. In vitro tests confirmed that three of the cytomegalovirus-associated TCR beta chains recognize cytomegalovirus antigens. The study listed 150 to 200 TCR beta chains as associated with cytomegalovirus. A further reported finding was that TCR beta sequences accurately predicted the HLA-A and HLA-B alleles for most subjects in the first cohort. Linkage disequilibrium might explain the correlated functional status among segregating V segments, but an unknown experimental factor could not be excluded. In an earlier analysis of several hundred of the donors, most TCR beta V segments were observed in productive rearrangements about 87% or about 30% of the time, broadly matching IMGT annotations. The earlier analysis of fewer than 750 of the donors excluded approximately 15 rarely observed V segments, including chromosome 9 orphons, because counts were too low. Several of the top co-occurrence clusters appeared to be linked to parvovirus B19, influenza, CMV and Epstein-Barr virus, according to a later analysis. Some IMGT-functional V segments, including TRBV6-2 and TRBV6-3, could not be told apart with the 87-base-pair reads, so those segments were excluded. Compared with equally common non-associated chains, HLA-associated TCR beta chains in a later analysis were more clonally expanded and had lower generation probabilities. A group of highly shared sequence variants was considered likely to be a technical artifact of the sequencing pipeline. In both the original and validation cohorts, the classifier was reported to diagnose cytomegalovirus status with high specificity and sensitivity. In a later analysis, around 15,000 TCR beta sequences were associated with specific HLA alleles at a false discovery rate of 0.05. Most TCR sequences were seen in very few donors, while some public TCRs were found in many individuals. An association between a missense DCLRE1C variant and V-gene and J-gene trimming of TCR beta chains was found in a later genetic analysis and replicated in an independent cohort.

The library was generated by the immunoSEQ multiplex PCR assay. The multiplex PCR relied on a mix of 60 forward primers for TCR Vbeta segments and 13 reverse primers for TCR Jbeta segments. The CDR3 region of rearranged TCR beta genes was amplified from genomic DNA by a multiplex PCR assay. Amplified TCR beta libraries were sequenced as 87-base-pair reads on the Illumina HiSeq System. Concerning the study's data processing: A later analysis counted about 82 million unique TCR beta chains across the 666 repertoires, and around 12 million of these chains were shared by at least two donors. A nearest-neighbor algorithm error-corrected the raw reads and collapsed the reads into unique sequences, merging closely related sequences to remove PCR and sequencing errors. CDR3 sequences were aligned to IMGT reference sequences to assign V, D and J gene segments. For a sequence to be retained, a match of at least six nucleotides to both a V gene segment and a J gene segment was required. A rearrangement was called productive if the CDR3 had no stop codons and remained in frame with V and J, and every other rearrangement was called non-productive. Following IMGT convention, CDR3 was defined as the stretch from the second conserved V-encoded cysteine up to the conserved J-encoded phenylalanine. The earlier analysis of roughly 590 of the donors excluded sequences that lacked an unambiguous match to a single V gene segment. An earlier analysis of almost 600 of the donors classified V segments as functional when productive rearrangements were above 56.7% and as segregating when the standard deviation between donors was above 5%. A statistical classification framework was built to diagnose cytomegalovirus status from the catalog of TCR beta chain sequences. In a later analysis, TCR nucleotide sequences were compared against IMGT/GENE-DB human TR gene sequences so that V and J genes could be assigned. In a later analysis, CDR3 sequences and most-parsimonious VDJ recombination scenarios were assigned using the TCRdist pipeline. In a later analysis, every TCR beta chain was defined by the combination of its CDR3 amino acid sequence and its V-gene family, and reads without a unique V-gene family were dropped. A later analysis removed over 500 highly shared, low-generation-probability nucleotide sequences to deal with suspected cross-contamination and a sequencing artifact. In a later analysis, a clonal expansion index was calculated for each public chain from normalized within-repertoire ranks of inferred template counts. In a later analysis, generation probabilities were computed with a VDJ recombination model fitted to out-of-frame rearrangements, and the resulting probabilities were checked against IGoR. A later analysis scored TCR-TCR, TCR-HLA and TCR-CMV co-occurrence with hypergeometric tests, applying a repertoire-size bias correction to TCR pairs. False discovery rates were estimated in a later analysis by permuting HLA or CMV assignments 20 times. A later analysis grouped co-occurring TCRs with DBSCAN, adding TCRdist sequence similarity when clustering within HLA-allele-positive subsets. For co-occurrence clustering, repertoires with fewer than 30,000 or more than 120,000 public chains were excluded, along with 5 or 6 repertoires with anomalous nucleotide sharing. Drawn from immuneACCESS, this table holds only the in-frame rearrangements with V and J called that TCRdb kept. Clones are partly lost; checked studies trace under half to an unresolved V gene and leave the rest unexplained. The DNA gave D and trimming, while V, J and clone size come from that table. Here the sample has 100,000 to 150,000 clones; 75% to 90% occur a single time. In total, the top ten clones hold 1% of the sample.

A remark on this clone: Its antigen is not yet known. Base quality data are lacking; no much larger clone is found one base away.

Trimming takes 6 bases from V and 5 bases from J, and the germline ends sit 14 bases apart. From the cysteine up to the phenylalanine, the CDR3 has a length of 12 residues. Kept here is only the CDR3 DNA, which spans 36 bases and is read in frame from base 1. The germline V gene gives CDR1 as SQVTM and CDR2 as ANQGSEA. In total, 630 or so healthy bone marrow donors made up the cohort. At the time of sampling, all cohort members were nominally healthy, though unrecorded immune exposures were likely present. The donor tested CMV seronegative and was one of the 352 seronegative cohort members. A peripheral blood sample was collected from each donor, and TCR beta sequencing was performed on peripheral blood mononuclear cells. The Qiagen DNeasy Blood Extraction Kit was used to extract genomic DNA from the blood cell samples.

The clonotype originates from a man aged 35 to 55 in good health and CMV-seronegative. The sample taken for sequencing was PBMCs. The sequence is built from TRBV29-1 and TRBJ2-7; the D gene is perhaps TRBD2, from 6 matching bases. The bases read TGCAGCGTCCGCGGGTGGGGGGACGAGCAGTACTTC. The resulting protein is CSVRGWGDEQYF.